This TCR beta chain derives from a study of cytomegalovirus exposure and HLA in healthy donors (dated by TCRdb to the late 2010s). About the investigation overall: An earlier analysis of 587 of the donors reported more than 250 Gb of sequence data and approximately 110 million unique TCR beta sequences from some 180 million T cells. About 300 gigabases of sequencing data and tens of millions of unique TCR sequences were included in an early release covering about 620 HLA-typed donors. Among the roughly 390 genotyped donors, around 81% belonged to the genetic ancestry cluster associated with self-reported Caucasian donors. The study was designed to test whether signatures of past pathogen exposure could be identified by cataloging public T cell receptors. The T cell repertoires of 666 subjects were profiled by immunosequencing and related to cytomegalovirus serostatus. Along with the 666-subject first cohort, a separate validation cohort of around 120 different subjects was used. The study combined high-throughput TCR immunosequencing, statistical association of individual TCRs with disease status, and machine learning to predict cytomegalovirus infection status. A later analysis re-examined previously published TCR beta repertoires from more than 600 donors and added high-resolution HLA genotyping to investigate patterns of TCR occurrence. The later analysis used no new phenotypic data to find candidate immune exposures, relying instead on TCR beta sequences and their occurrence across donors. An earlier analysis of nearly 600 of the donors applied high-throughput TCR beta sequencing to assess whether each TCR beta V gene segment acted as functional or pseudogenic. Donor age, sex, ethnicity and CMV serostatus were compiled alongside the repertoire data. A later genetic analysis took genome-wide SNP genotypes for about three fifths of the 666 donors and used that subset as a discovery cohort. All discovery cohort repertoires had been generated on a single sequencing platform. HLA typing included class I and class II loci at four-digit resolution. The number of typed donors differed by locus: about 620-630 for A, B, C, DRB1 and DQB1; some 540 for DQA1; approximately 610 for DPA1; and around 470 for DPB1. Because of strong linkage in the cohort, 4 to 6 DR-DQ haplotypes were treated as single units for association and clustering. Among under 450 genotyped donors of the cohort, an average of 235,054 unique TCR beta nucleotide sequences were sequenced per donor, approximately 20% of them non-productive.

The study at large found these results: Immune exposure information for the cohort was limited to CMV serostatus. Because counts were too low, 15 to 20 rarely observed V segments, including chromosome 9 orphons, were excluded from the earlier analysis of around 640 of the donors. Presence/absence analyses assumed roughly uniform sequencing depth across donors, an assumption that may not hold. A later analysis found that HLA-associated TCR beta chains were more clonally expanded and had lower generation probabilities than equally common non-associated chains. In vitro tests confirmed that a few of the cytomegalovirus-associated TCR beta chains recognize cytomegalovirus antigens. Some IMGT-functional V segments, including TRBV6-2 and TRBV6-3, could not be distinguished by the 87-base-pair reads and were therefore excluded. According to the authors, the approach could potentially be generalized to other disease states and immunological phenotypes. Because HLA typing was missing for some donors at each locus, association tests included only the typed subset. Correlated functional status among segregating V segments might be attributable to linkage disequilibrium, but an unknown experimental factor could not be ruled out. According to a later analysis, parvovirus B19, influenza, CMV and Epstein-Barr virus appeared linked to several top co-occurrence clusters. According to a later analysis, most CMV-associated TCR beta chains appeared to be HLA-restricted, and the HLA associations seemed to be driven largely by CMV exposure. According to a later genetic analysis, donors in an Asian-associated ancestry cluster had fewer N-insertions in productive TCRs than the approximately 690-donor mean. In the study, approximately 160 TCR beta chains were listed as associated with cytomegalovirus. Assigning TCR associations to individual alleles was difficult when HLA alleles, especially DR and DQ, strongly co-occurred. V-gene and J-gene trimming of TCR beta chains was associated with a missense DCLRE1C variant in a later genetic analysis, and the association was replicated in an independent cohort. In both the original and validation cohorts, the classifier was reported to diagnose cytomegalovirus status with high specificity and sensitivity. Broadly in line with IMGT annotations, most TCR beta V segments showed up in productive rearrangements about 87% or about 30% of the time in an earlier analysis of several hundred of the donors. A further reported finding was that TCR beta sequences accurately predicted the HLA-A and HLA-B alleles for most subjects in the first cohort. A cluster of highly shared sequence variants was judged likely to represent a technical artifact of the sequencing pipeline. In a later analysis, some 18,000 TCR beta sequences were associated with specific HLA alleles at a false discovery rate of 0.05. Most TCR sequences were observed very rarely across donors, whereas some public TCRs were present in many individuals. In a later analysis, the rate of TCR association differed among HLA loci, with DRB1 alleles having the most associated TCRs and HLA-C alleles having the fewest. In this cohort, only TCR beta chains were sequenced, and detectable features were limited by the absence of alpha or paired-chain data.

Libraries were constructed by the immunoSEQ multiplex PCR assay. For the multiplex PCR, a mixture combining 60 forward primers for TCR Vbeta segments and 13 reverse primers for TCR Jbeta segments was used. The CDR3 region of rearranged TCR beta genes was amplified from genomic DNA by a multiplex PCR assay. On the Illumina HiSeq System, the amplified TCR beta libraries were sequenced as 87-base-pair reads. In the authors' own workflow: Across the 666 repertoires, a later analysis counted approximately 75 million unique TCR beta chains, around 11 million of which were shared by at least two donors. Raw reads were error-corrected and collapsed into unique sequences by a nearest-neighbor algorithm in which closely related sequences were merged to remove PCR and sequencing errors. V, D and J gene segments were assigned by aligning CDR3 sequences to IMGT reference sequences. For a sequence to be retained, a match of at least six nucleotides to both a V gene segment and a J gene segment was required. Rearrangements were called productive when the CDR3 lacked stop codons and stayed in frame with V and J; all others were non-productive. Following IMGT convention, CDR3 was defined as the stretch from the second conserved V-encoded cysteine to the conserved J-encoded phenylalanine. The earlier analysis of about 610 of the donors excluded sequences that lacked an unambiguous match to a single V gene segment. In an earlier analysis of some 590 of the donors, a V segment was called functional when productive rearrangements were above 56.7%, and segregating when the standard deviation between donors exceeded 5%. A statistical classification framework was developed to diagnose cytomegalovirus status using the catalog of TCR beta chain sequences. In a later analysis, TCR nucleotide sequences were compared against IMGT/GENE-DB human TR gene sequences so that V and J genes could be assigned. In a later analysis, CDR3 sequences and most-parsimonious VDJ recombination scenarios were assigned using the TCRdist pipeline. In a later analysis, each TCR beta chain was defined by its CDR3 amino acid sequence together with its V-gene family, and reads without a unique V-gene family were excluded. In a later analysis, 450 to 600 highly shared, low-generation-probability nucleotide sequences were removed to address suspected cross-contamination and a sequencing artifact. A later analysis calculated a clonal expansion index for each public chain from normalized within-repertoire ranks of inferred template counts. A later analysis computed generation probabilities with a VDJ recombination model fitted to out-of-frame rearrangements, and checked the results against IGoR. In a later analysis, TCR-TCR, TCR-HLA and TCR-CMV co-occurrence was scored with hypergeometric tests, and a repertoire-size bias correction was applied to TCR pairs. A later analysis estimated false discovery rates by permuting HLA or CMV assignments 20 times. In a later analysis, co-occurring TCRs were grouped using DBSCAN, with TCRdist sequence similarity added in when clustering inside HLA-allele-positive subsets. Co-occurrence clustering excluded repertoires with fewer than 30,000 or more than 120,000 public chains, plus five with anomalous nucleotide sharing. The source is immuneACCESS, and TCRdb retained only in-frame sequences with V and J called. Part of the clones is not carried over; for the studies checked, unresolved V genes explain less than half of this, and the remainder is unexplained. The V and J calls and clone size come from that table; D and trimming were worked out from the DNA. This sample gives 90,000 to 120,000 clones in total; about three quarters of them show up just once. 4.5% to 7% of the sample goes to the ten largest clones.

The cohort was made up of around 720 healthy bone marrow donors. All cohort members were sampled while nominally healthy, although unrecorded immune exposures were likely present. The donor was CMV seropositive and belonged to the group of over 250 seropositive cohort members. A peripheral blood sample was collected from each donor, and TCR beta sequencing was performed on peripheral blood mononuclear cells. The Qiagen DNeasy Blood Extraction Kit was used to extract genomic DNA from the blood cell samples. This clone was counted between two and nine times. Its antigen is still unknown. Base qualities are not recorded, but no much larger clone differs from it by a single base. V ends up 4 bases short and J 5 bases short, with an unmatched junction base count of 11. CDR1 SGHDT and CDR2 YYEEEE were looked up in the germline V gene. The CDR3 sequence holds 15 residues, the cysteine and phenylalanine included. The DNA shown is the 45-base CDR3, in frame from base 1.

This TCR came from a man between 60 and 75 years old in good health and CMV-seropositive. Sequencing was carried out using PBMCs. Rearrangement joined TRBV5-6 to TRBJ2-7, and TRBD1 matches 8 of the central bases. The DNA sequence is given as TGTGCCAGCAGCAACCAGGGGGCTTTATCCCACGAGCAGTACTTC. This encodes CASSNQGALSHEQYF.